These 9 T cell receptor beta chains were sequenced from one sample in a study of T cells in localized non-small cell lung cancer. Assay: immunoSEQ multiplex PCR; the TCRdb copy retains only in-frame clones and omits some. The sample contains more than 20,000 clones, 65% to 90% of which appear only once. This specimen consisted of peripheral blood, obtained before any cancer treatment. These receptors were obtained from a female donor of 60 years or more with stage I lung adenocarcinoma.

V gene TRBV19 combines with J gene TRBJ2-5; D call uncertain. The CDR3 covers 13 residues. The germline V gene has CDR1 LNHDA and CDR2 SQIVND (reference sequence). Deletions cut 3 bases from V and 5 bases from J, with 10 bases between. CDR3 bases: TGTGCCAGTAGTATCACGGGTGGCGAGACCCAGTACTTC. The encoded protein is CASSITGGETQYF.

The chain employs TRBV28 and TRBJ2-7; TRBD2 aligns across 8 bases. CDR3 length: 14 residues. V was pared by 6 bases and J by 4 bases, with 8 bases of the junction left unmatched. CDR1 and CDR2 from the germline V gene are MDHEN and SYDVKM. CDR3 sequence reads: CASRGAGESYEQYF. The CDR3 nucleotides read TGTGCCAGCAGAGGAGCGGGAGAGTCTTACGAGCAGTACTTC.

The gene calls are TRBV28 and TRBJ1-2; TRBD1 agrees at 7 bases. CDR1 MDHEN and CDR2 SYDVKM come from the germline V gene. The CDR3 extends over 19 amino acids. J was trimmed by 0 bases and V by 6 bases; bases with no gene match: 19. Here the CDR3 reads CASRPPLGEGANANYGYTF. Written as DNA, the CDR3 is TGTGCCAGCAGGCCCCCCCTTGGGGAGGGGGCAAATGCTAACTATGGCTACACCTTC.

The chain is built from TRBV28 and TRBJ2-1; D remains unclear. Trimming stripped 5 bases from V and 10 bases from J, with 15 bases between. Germline CDR1 and CDR2: MDHEN and SYDVKM. The CDR3 consists of 13 residues. The DNA for the CDR3 is TGTGCCAGCAGTCTAACGCCCCCCGACGAGCAGTTCTTC. Translated, it gives CASSLTPPDEQFF.

The genes are TRBV13 and TRBJ2-6; D call uncertain. Germline CDR1 is PRHDT and CDR2 is FYEKMQ (reference sequence). The CDR3 has 15 residues. V dropped 8 bases and J dropped 2 bases, with 13 bases sitting between them. CDR3 in DNA: TGTGCCAGCTGCCGAGAGGATGCTGGGGCCAACGTCCTGACTTTC. Its translation is CASCREDAGANVLTF.

The chain employs TRBV4-1 and TRBJ1-1, with D unresolved. Trimming left V 4 bases short and J 0 bases short, with 15 bases between. The V gene's germline CDR1 is MGHRA and CDR2 YSYEKL. The CDR3 is made up of 16 amino acids. The CDR3: CASSRRTVTMNTEAFF. CDR3 sequence (DNA): TGCGCCAGCAGCCGAAGGACCGTAACCATGAACACTGAAGCTTTCTTT.

This chain uses TRBV11-3 with TRBJ1-3; a possible D gene is TRBD1 (6 bases). V gave up 3 bases and J gave up 1 base, with 13 bases separating them. The CDR3 length is 16 residues. CDR1 and CDR2 from the germline V gene are SGHNT and YENEEA. This CDR3 reads CASSFYRATSGNTIYF. For the CDR3, the DNA is TGTGCCAGCAGCTTTTACAGGGCCACTTCTGGAAACACCATATATTTT.

The J gene is TRBJ2-7, the V gene TRBV30; D possibly corresponds to TRBD2 (6 bases). From germline, CDR1 is GTSNPN and CDR2 SVGIG (reference sequence). V lost 2 bases, J lost 6 bases, and 14 bases lay in between. The CDR3 totals 13 residues. The CDR3 loop reads CAWSPQGGSEQYF. The CDR3 DNA reads as TGTGCCTGGAGTCCCCAGGGAGGAAGCGAGCAGTACTTC.

In nucleotides, the CDR3 is TGCAGCGTACTCGCCCCTACTAGCGGGAGCTCCTACGAGCAGTACTTC. It is translated as CSVLAPTSGSSYEQYF. The genes are TRBV29-1 and TRBJ2-7, with TRBD2 matching 11 bases. V shed 6 bases, J shed 0 bases, and the junction held 10 bases outside the gene matches. Per germline, CDR1 SQVTM and CDR2 ANQGSEA. This CDR3 is 16 amino acids long.